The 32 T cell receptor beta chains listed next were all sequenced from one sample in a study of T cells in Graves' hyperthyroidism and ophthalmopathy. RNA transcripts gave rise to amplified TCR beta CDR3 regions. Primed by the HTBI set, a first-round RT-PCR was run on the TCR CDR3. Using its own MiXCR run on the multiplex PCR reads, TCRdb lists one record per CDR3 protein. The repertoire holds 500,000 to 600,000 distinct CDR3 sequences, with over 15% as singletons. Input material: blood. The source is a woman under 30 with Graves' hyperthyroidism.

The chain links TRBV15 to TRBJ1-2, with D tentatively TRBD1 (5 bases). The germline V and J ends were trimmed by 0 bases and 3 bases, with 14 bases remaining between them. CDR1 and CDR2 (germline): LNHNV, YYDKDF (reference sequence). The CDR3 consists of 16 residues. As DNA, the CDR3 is TGTGCCACCAGCAGAGAAAGTAGGGGCCGGGACTATGGCTACACCTTC. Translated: CATSRESRGRDYGYTF.

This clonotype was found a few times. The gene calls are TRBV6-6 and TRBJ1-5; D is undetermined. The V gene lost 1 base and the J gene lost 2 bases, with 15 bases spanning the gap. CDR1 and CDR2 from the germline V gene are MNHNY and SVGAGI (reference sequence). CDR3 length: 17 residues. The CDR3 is CASSYLGNRAGNQPQHF. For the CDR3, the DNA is TGTGCCAGCAGTTACTTAGGGAATAGGGCCGGCAATCAGCCCCAGCATTTT.

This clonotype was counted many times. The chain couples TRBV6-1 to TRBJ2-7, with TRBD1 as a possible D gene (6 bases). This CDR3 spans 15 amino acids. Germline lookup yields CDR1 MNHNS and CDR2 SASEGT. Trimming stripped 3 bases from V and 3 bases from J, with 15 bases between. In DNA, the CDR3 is TGTGCCAGCAGTGATGTATATGGGGGCCTCTACGAGCAGTACTTC. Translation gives CASSDVYGGLYEQYF.

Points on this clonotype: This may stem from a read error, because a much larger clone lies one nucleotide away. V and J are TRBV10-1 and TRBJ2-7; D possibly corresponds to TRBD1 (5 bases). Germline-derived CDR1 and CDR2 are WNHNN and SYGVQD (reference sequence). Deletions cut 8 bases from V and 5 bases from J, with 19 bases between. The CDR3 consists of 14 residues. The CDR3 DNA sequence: TGCGCCAGCCGTCTAACCGGCAGGGCCCACGAGCAGTACTTC. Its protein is CASRLTGRAHEQYF.

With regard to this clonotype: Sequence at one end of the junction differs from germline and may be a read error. Here the CDR3 reads CASSLHGQGNGCTF. CDR3 nucleotide sequence: TGTGCCAGCAGTTTACATGGACAGGGTAATGGCTGCACCTTC. The genes are TRBV12-3 or TRBV12-4 and TRBJ1-2, with 8 bases matching TRBD1. This CDR3 has 14 residues.

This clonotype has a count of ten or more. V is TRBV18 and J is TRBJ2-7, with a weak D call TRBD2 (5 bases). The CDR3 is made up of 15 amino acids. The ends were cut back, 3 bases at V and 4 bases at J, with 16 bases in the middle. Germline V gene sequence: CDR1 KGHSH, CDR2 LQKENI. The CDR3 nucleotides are TGTGCCAGCTCACCCTCCGCGGAGCTAGCTTACGAGCAGTACTTC. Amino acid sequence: CASSPSAELAYEQYF.

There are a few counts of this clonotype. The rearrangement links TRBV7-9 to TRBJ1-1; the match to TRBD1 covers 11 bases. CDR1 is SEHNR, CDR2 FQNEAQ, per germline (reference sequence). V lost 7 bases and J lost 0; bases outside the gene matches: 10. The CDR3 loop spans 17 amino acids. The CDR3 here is CASNGPGQGALNTEAFF. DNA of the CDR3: TGTGCCAGCAATGGGCCCGGACAGGGGGCTTTGAACACTGAAGCTTTCTTT.

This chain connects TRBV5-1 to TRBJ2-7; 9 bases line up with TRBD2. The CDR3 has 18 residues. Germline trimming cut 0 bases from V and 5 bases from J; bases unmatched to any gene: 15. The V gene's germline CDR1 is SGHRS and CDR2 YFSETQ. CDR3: CASSLGIAGVPSYDEQYF. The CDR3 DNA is TGCGCCAGCAGCTTGGGGATAGCGGGAGTACCATCCTATGACGAGCAGTACTTC.

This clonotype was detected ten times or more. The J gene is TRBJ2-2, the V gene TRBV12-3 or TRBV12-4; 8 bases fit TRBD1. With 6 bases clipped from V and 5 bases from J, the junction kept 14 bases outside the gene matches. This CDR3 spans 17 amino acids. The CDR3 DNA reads TGTGCCAGCAGCCGACTCCCAGGGGGCGCGAGAACCGGGGAGCTGTTTTTT. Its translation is CASSRLPGGARTGELFF.

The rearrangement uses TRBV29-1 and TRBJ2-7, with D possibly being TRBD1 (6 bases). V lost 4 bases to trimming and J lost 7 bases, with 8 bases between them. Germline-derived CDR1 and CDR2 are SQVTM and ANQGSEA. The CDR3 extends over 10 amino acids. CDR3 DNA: TGCAGCGTTGTAGGGGGTGAGCAGTACTTC. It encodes CSVVGGEQYF.

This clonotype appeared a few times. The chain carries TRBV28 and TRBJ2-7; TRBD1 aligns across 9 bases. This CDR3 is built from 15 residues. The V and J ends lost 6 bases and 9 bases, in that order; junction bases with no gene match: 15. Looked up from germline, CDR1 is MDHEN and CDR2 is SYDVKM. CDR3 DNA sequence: TGTGCCAGCAGCCCGACCGGGACAGGGAAGACCTGGCAGTACTTC. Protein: CASSPTGTGKTWQYF.

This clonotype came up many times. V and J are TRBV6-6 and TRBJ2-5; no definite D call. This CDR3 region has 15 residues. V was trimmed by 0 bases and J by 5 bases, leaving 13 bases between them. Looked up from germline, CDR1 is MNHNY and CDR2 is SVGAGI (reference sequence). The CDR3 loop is CASSYSGGSGETQYF. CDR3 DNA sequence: TGTGCCAGCAGTTACTCGGGCGGTTCGGGTGAGACCCAGTACTTC.

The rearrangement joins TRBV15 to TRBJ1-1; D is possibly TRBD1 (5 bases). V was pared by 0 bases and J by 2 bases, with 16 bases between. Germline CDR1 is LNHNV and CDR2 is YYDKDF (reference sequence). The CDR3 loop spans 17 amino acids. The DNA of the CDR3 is TGTGCCACCAGCAGAGAAGGGGCAGGCCATGGCAACACTGAAGCTTTCTTT. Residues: CATSREGAGHGNTEAFF.

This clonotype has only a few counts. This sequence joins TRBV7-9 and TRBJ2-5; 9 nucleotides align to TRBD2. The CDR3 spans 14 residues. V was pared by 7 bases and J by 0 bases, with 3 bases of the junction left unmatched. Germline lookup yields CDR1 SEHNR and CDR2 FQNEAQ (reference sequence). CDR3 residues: CASKAGGNQETQYF. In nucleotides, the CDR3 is TGTGCCAGCAAGGCGGGGGGGAACCAAGAGACCCAGTACTTC.

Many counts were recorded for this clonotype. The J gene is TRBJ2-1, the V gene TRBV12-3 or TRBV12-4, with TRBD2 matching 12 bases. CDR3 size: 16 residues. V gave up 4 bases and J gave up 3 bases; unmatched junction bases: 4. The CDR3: CASSSLAGGGYNEQFF. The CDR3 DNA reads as TGTGCCAGCAGTTCTCTAGCGGGAGGGGGCTACAATGAGCAGTTCTTC.

The CDR3: CASSITGGEQYF. Written as DNA, the CDR3 is TGTGCCAGCAGCATAACAGGGGGCGAGCAGTACTTC. The chain links TRBV6-1 to TRBJ2-7, with 8 nucleotides matching TRBD1. The CDR3 consists of 12 residues. With V trimmed by 6 bases and J by 6 bases, 4 bases remained unmatched. Germline V gene sequence: CDR1 MNHNS, CDR2 SASEGT.

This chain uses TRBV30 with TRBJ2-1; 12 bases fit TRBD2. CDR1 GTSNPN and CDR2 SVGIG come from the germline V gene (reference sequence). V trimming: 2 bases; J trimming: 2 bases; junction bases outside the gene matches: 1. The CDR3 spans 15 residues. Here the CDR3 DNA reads TGTGCCTGGAGTCGGACTAGCGGGACCTACAATGAGCAGTTCTTC. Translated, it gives CAWSRTSGTYNEQFF. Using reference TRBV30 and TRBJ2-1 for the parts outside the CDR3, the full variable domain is SQTIHQWPATLVQPVGSPLSLECTVEGTSNPNLYWYRQAAGRGLQLLFYSVGIGQISSEVPQNLSASRPQDRQFILSSKKLLLSDSGFYLCAWSRTSGTYNEQFFGPGTRLTVL.

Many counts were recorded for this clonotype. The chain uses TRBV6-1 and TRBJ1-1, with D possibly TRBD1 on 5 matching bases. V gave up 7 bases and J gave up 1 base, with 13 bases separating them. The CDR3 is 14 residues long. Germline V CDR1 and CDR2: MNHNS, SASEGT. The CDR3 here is CASKIQVENTEAFF. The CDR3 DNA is TGTGCCAGCAAGATACAGGTGGAGAACACTGAAGCTTTCTTT.

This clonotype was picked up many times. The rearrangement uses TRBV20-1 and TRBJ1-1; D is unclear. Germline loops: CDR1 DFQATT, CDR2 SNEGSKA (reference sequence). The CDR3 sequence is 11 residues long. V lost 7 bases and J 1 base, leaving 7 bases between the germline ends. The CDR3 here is CSGLTNTEAFF. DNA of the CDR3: TGCAGTGGGCTAACGAACACTGAAGCTTTCTTT.

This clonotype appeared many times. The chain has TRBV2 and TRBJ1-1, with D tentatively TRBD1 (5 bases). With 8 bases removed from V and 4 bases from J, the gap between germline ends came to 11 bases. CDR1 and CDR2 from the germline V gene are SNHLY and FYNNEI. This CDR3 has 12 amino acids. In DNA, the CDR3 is TGTGCCAGCGGGGGGGGTAGCACTGAAGCTTTCTTT. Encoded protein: CASGGGSTEAFF. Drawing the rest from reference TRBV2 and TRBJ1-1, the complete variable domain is EPEVTQTPSHQVTQMGQEVILRCVPISNHLYFYWYRQILGQKVEFLVSFYNNEISEKSEIFDDQFSVERPDGSNFTLKIRSTKLEDSAMYFCASGGGSTEAFFGQGTRLTVV.

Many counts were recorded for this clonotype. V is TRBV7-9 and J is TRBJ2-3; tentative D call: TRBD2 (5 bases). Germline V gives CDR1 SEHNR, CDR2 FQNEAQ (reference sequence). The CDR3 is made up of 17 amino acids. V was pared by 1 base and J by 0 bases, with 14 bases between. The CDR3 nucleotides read TGTGCCAGCAGCTTAGTACGGCCGGGAACCAGCACAGATACGCAGTATTTT. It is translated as CASSLVRPGTSTDTQYF.

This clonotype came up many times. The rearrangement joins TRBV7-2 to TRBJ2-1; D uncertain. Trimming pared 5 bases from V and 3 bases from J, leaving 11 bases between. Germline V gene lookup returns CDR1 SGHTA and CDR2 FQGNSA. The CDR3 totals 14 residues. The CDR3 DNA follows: TGTGCCAGCAGCCCACGACCTAGCTACAATGAGCAGTTCTTC. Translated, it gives CASSPRPSYNEQFF.

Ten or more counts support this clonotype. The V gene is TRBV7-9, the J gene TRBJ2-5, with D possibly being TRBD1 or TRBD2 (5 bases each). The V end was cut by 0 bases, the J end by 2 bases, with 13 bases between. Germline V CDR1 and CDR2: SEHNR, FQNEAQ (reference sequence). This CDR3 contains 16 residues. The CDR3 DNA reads TGTGCCAGCAGCTTAGCGCAGAGGGGTTTTCAAGAGACCCAGTACTTC. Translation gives CASSLAQRGFQETQYF.

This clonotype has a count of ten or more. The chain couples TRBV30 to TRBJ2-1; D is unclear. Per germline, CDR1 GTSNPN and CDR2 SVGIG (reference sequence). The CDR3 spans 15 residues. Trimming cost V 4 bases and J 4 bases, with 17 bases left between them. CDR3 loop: CAWTAALGSYNEQFF. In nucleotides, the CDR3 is TGTGCCTGGACTGCGGCCCTGGGATCATACAATGAGCAGTTCTTC. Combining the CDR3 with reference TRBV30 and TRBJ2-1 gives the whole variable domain SQTIHQWPATLVQPVGSPLSLECTVEGTSNPNLYWYRQAAGRGLQLLFYSVGIGQISSEVPQNLSASRPQDRQFILSSKKLLLSDSGFYLCAWTAALGSYNEQFFGPGTRLTVL.

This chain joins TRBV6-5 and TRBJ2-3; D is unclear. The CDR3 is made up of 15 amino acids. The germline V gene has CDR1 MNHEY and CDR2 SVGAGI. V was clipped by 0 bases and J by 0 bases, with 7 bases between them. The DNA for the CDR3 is TGTGCCAGCAGTTACTCGTGGGCCAGCACAGATACGCAGTATTTT. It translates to CASSYSWASTDTQYF.

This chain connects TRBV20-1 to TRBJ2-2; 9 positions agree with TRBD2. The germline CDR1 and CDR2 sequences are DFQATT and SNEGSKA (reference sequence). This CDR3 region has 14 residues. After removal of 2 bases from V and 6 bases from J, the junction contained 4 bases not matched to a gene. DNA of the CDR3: TGCAGTGCTAGACTAGCGGGAAGCCCCGGGGAGCTGTTTTTT. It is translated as CSARLAGSPGELFF.

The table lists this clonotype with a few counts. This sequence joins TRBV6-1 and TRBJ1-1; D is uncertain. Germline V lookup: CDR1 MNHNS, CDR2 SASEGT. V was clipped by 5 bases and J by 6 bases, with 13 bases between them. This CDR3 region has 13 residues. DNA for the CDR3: TGTGCCAGCAGTATCCTTGGGCCCGCTGAAGCTTTCTTT. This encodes CASSILGPAEAFF.

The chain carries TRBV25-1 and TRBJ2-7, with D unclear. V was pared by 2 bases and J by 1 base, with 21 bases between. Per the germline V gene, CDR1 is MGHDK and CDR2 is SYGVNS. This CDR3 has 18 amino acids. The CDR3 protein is CASSENRLGSGGSYEQYF. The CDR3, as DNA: TGTGCCAGCAGTGAAAATAGGCTAGGGTCCGGCGGTTCCTACGAGCAGTACTTC.

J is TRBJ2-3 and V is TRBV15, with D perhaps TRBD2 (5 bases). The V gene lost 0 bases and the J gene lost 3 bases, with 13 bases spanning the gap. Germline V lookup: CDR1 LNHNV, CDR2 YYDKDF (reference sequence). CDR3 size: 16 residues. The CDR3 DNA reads TGTGCCACCAGCAGAGATGGTCAGAGGGAAACAGATACGCAGTATTTT. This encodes CATSRDGQRETDTQYF.

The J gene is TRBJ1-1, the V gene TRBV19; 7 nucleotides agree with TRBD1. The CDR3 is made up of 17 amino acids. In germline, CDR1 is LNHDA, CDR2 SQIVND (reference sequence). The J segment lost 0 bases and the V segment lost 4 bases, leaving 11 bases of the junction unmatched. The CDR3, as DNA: TGTGCCAGTAGTAAAAACCGACAGGGAGGCATGAACACTGAAGCTTTCTTT. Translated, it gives CASSKNRQGGMNTEAFF.

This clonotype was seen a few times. The CDR3 is CASRHLTTGPKTEAFF. The CDR3 DNA reads TGTGCCAGCAGGCACCTAACGACAGGGCCAAAAACTGAAGCTTTCTTT. J is TRBJ1-1 and V is TRBV6-1; TRBD1 matches at 7 bases. Germline trimming cut 6 bases from V and 5 bases from J; bases unmatched to any gene: 15. Looked up from germline, CDR1 is MNHNS and CDR2 is SASEGT. The CDR3 consists of 16 residues.

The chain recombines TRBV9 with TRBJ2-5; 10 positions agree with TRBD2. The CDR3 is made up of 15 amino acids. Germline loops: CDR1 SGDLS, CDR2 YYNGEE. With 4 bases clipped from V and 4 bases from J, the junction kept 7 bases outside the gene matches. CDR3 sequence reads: CASSLVLAGAETQYF. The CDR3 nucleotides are TGTGCCAGCAGCTTAGTGCTAGCGGGAGCAGAGACCCAGTACTTC.